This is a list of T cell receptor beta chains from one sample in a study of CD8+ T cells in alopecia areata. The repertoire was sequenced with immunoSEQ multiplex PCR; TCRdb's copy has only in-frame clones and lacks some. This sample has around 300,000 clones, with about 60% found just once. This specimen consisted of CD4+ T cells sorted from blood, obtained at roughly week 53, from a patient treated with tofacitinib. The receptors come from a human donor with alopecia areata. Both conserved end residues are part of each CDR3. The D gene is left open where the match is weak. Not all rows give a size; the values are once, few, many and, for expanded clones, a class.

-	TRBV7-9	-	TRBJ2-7	CASSFNRAYEQYF	TGTGCCAGCAGCTTTAACAGGGCCTACGAGCAGTACTTC
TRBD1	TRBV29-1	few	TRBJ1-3	CSVTTGTGIGNTIYF	TGCAGCGTTACCACCGGGACAGGGATCGGAAACACCATATATTTT
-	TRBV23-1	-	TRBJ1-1	CASSKANTEAFF	TGCGCCAGCAGTAAGGCGAACACTGAAGCTTTCTTT
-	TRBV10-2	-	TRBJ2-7	CASKVDSIEQYF	TGCGCCAGCAAAGTCGACAGTATCGAGCAGTACTTC
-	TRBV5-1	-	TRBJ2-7	CASSLGQINSYEQYF	TGCGCCAGCAGCTTGGGACAGATAAACTCCTACGAGCAGTACTTC
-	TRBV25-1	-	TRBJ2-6	CASSELRGSGANVLTF	TGTGCCAGCAGTGAACTAAGGGGCTCTGGGGCCAACGTCCTGACTTTC
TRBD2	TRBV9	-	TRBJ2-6	CASSAEGGPGANVLTF	TGTGCCAGCAGCGCGGAGGGAGGGCCCGGGGCCAACGTCCTGACTTTC
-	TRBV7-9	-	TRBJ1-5	CASSLGGDNQPQHF	TGTGCCAGCAGCTTAGGAGGGGACAATCAGCCCCAGCATTTT
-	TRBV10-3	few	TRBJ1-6	CAISVDTDSPLHF	TGTGCCATCAGTGTGGACACGGATTCACCCCTCCACTTT
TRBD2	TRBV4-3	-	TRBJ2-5	CASSQGLLRTSGEWPQYF	TGCGCCAGCAGTCAAGGCTTATTAAGGACTAGCGGGGAGTGGCCCCAGTACTTC
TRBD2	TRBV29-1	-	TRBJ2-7	CSVRAAGAVGEQYF	TGCAGCGTTAGAGCAGCGGGGGCAGTCGGGGAGCAGTACTTC
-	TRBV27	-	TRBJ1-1	CASSTRMNTEAFF	TGTGCCAGCAGTACCAGAATGAACACTGAAGCTTTCTTT
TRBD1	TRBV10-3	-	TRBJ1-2	CAIAAQGARKGYTF	TGTGCCATCGCGGCCCAGGGGGCGAGAAAGGGCTACACCTTC
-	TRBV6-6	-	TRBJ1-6	CASSLGHLNSPLHF	TGTGCCAGCAGCCTGGGACATCTTAATTCACCCCTCCACTTT
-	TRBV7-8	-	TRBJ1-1	CASSREVRAEAFF	TGTGCCAGCAGCAGAGAGGTTAGGGCTGAAGCTTTCTTT
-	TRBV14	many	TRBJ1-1	CASSQFLQGEAFF	TGTGCCAGCAGCCAGTTCCTACAGGGTGAAGCTTTCTTT
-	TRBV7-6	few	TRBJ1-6	CASSFHPADSPLHF	TGTGCCAGCAGCTTCCACCCGGCGGATTCACCCCTCCACTTT
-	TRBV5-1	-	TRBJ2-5	CASSSSAQGRETQYF	TGCGCCAGCAGCTCCTCGGCTCAGGGACGGGAGACCCAGTACTTC
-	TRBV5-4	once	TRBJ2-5	CASSPPGQETQYF	TGTGCCAGCAGCCCCCCGGGGCAAGAGACCCAGTACTTC
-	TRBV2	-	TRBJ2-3	CASSDRGATDTQYF	TGTGCCAGCAGTGACCGGGGGGCGACAGATACGCAGTATTTT
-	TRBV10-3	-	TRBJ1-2	CAISGTNYGYTF	TGTGCCATCAGTGGGACTAACTATGGCTACACCTTC
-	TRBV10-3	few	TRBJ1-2	CAINTGSNYGYTF	TGTGCCATCAATACAGGGAGTAACTATGGCTACACCTTC
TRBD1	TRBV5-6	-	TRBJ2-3	CASSLSQGADTQYF	TGTGCCAGCAGCTTGTCTCAGGGGGCAGATACGCAGTATTTT
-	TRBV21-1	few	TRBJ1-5	CASTQGAFGQPQHF	TGTGCCAGCACCCAGGGTGCATTCGGTCAGCCCCAGCATTTT
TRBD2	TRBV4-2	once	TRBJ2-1	CASSQIAGSSYNEQFF	TGTGCCAGCAGCCAGATAGCGGGGAGCTCCTACAATGAGCAGTTCTTC
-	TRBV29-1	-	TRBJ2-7	CSVVQGLYEQYF	TGCAGCGTTGTGCAGGGTTTATACGAGCAGTACTTC
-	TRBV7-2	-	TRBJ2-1	CASSLRGSYNEQFF	TGTGCCAGCAGCTTACGTGGATCCTACAATGAGCAGTTCTTC
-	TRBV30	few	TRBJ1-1	CAWSDPRVANTEAFF	TGTGCCTGGAGTGACCCACGGGTCGCGAACACTGAAGCTTTCTTT
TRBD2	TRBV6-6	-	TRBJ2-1	CASTGTSRNEQFF	TGTGCCAGCACCGGGACTAGCAGAAATGAGCAGTTCTTC
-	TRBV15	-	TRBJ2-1	CATSARRGYNEQFF	TGTGCCACCAGCGCGCGGAGGGGTTACAATGAGCAGTTCTTC
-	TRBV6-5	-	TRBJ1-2	CASSYGQGPYGYTF	TGTGCCAGCAGTTACGGGCAGGGCCCCTATGGCTACACCTTC
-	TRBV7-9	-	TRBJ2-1	CASSLIGFEQFF	TGTGCCAGCAGCTTAATAGGATTTGAGCAGTTCTTC
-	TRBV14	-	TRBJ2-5	CASSGSMGETQYF	TGTGCCAGCAGCGGTTCTATGGGAGAGACCCAGTACTTC
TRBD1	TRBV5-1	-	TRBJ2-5	CASSGGQQQVTQYF	TGCGCCAGCAGCGGGGGACAGCAGCAGGTGACCCAGTACTTC
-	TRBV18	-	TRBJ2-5	CASSPQAGGETQYF	TGTGCCAGCTCACCCCAGGCAGGAGGCGAGACCCAGTACTTC
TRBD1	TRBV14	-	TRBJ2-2	CASSQVGQYPGELFF	TGTGCCAGCAGCCAAGTGGGACAGTACCCCGGGGAGCTGTTTTTT
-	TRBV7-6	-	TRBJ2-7	CASSFETGPYEQYF	TGTGCCAGCAGCTTCGAGACTGGACCCTACGAGCAGTACTTC
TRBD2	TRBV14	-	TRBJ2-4	CASSQEVGGKNIQYF	TGTGCCAGCAGCCAAGAAGTCGGGGGGAAAAACATTCAGTACTTC
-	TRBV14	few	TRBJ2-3	CASSQTRQTQYF	TGTGCCAGCAGCCAAACCCGCCAGACGCAGTATTTT
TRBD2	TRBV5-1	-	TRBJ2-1	CASSVTSGGYNEQFF	TGCGCCAGCAGCGTGACTAGCGGGGGCTACAATGAGCAGTTCTTC
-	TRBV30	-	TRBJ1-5	CAWRPRGQGSPQHF	TGTGCCTGGAGGCCAAGGGGACAAGGCTCGCCCCAGCATTTT
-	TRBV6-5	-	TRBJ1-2	CASREDNGAIYGYTF	TGTGCCAGCAGGGAGGACAACGGGGCCATCTATGGCTACACCTTC
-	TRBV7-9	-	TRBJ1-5	CASSFSGQSNQPQHF	TGTGCCAGCAGCTTCTCGGGGCAAAGCAATCAGCCCCAGCATTTT
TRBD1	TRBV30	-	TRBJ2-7	CAWGRGRHEQYF	TGTGCCTGGGGCAGGGGGCGACACGAGCAGTACTTC
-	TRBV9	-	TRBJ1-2	CASSVAGREGYGYTF	TGTGCCAGCAGCGTAGCCGGCAGGGAAGGATATGGCTACACCTTC
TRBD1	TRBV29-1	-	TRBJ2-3	CSVDRDSSTPDTQYF	TGCAGCGTTGATCGGGACAGCAGTACCCCAGATACGCAGTATTTT